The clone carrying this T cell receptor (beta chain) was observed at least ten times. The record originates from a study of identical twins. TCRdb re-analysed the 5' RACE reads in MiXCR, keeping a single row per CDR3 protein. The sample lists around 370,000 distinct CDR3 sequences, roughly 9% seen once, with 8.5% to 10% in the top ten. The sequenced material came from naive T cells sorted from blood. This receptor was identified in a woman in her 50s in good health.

The CDR3 sequence is CATSDGGFYEQYF. The CDR3 nucleotides are TGTGCCACCAGTGATGGAGGGTTCTACGAGCAGTACTTC. V and J are TRBV24-1 and TRBJ2-7; the D gene is possibly TRBD2 (6 bases). Germline CDR1 and CDR2: KGHDR and SFDVKD. This CDR3 has 13 amino acids. Between the trimmed V and J ends, which lost 3 bases and 3 bases, there was a span of 8 bases.